These T cell receptor beta chains were read from a single sample in a study of cytomegalovirus exposure and HLA in healthy donors. Repertoires were generated with immunoSEQ multiplex PCR, while TCRdb's copy carries only in-frame clones and drops some. The sample yields about 140,000 clones, about two thirds seen once. The specimen was PBMCs. The source of these receptors is a man in his fifties or sixties in good health and CMV-seronegative. The CDR3 runs from the conserved cysteine through the conserved F or W. The D gene is left open where the match is weak. Clone size is shown for a subset of rows, as once, few, many or a class of expanded clone.

TRBV19	TRBJ1-5	.	TRBD1	TGTGCCAGTAGTAGGACAGGGGGCGGCTACAATCAGCCCCAGCATTTT	CASSRTGGGYNQPQHF
TRBV5-4	TRBJ2-7	.	TRBD2	TGTGCCAGCAGCTTGGAGAGGGAGGGGTACGAGCAGTACTTC	CASSLEREGYEQYF
TRBV29-1	TRBJ2-3	.	.	TGCAGCGTTGTGGCTCCCCTTTTCGGCACAGATACGCAGTATTTT	CSVVAPLFGTDTQYF
TRBV11-2	TRBJ2-7	.	TRBD2	TGTGCCAGCAGCCAAACGCGGACTAGGCCATCCTACGAGCAGTACTTC	CASSQTRTRPSYEQYF
TRBV9	TRBJ2-5	.	.	TGTGCCAGCAGCGTAGCTCTGTCCGGGTCTGGTCTCGGGACCCAGTACTTC	CASSVALSGSGLGTQYF
TRBV28	TRBJ1-2	.	.	TGTGCCAGCAGTCGTACGGGGAACTATGGCTACACCTTC	CASSRTGNYGYTF
TRBV28	TRBJ2-7	.	.	TGTGCCAGCAGTTTAAACAGGGACCCCCTCGAGCAGTACTTC	CASSLNRDPLEQYF
TRBV30	TRBJ2-2	.	TRBD2	TGTGCCTGTAGCGGGAGCTATGGCACCGGGGAGCTGTTTTTT	CACSGSYGTGELFF
TRBV2	TRBJ2-7	.	TRBD2	TGTGCCAGCAACCCTAGCGGGAGTCTGTACGAGCAGTACTTC	CASNPSGSLYEQYF
TRBV18	TRBJ1-4	few	TRBD1	TGTGCCAGCTCACCAAAAGGACAGGGGGCGCAAAGTGAAAAACTGTTTTTT	CASSPKGQGAQSEKLFF
TRBV28	TRBJ1-5	.	TRBD1	TGTGCCAGCAGCCCCGGGGGGGGACAGGGCGGAAATCAGCCCCAGCATTTT	CASSPGGGQGGNQPQHF
TRBV7-2	TRBJ2-3	.	.	TGTGCCAGCAGCTTAGTAGTATCCGGGGATACGCAGTATTTT	CASSLVVSGDTQYF
TRBV9	TRBJ2-7	few	TRBD2	TGTGCCAGCAGCGTAGACCGGGGGACTAGCGGGATTTTTCCCTACGAGCAGTACTTC	CASSVDRGTSGIFPYEQYF
TRBV13	TRBJ2-3	.	TRBD2	TGTGCCAGCGAAGGGACTAGCGGGAGTCAGGTGGACACAGATACGCAGTATTTT	CASEGTSGSQVDTDTQYF
TRBV2	TRBJ2-5	.	.	TGTGCCAGCAAAAAGGGGCGCAGCGAGACCCAGTACTTC	CASKKGRSETQYF
TRBV6-5	TRBJ2-7	.	TRBD1	TGTGCCAGCAACCAGGTGGGACAGAGATACGAGCAGTACTTC	CASNQVGQRYEQYF
TRBV6-1	TRBJ1-2	.	TRBD1	TGTGCCAGCATCAGGACAGGGTCATTTGATGGCTACACCTTC	CASIRTGSFDGYTF
TRBV5-1	TRBJ2-5	few	TRBD1	TGCGCCAGCAGCTTAGAGGGGGCGAATTCTCAAGAGACCCAGTACTTC	CASSLEGANSQETQYF
TRBV10-3	TRBJ2-1	.	.	TGTGCCATCAGTGATGGACAGGGAGGGGATGAGCAGTTCTTC	CAISDGQGGDEQFF
TRBV4-3	TRBJ2-7	.	.	TGCGCCAGCAGCCTAGGCAGGCACTACGAGCAGTACTTC	CASSLGRHYEQYF
TRBV6-5	TRBJ1-5	.	.	TGTGCCAGCAGTCCCACGAGAGGAGTCTGGCATTTT	CASSPTRGVWHF
TRBV10-3	TRBJ2-2	once	.	TGTGCCATCAGTGAGTCTAGCGGAGTGAACACCGGGGAGCTGTTTTTT	CAISESSGVNTGELFF
TRBV6-6	TRBJ1-3	.	.	TGTGCCAGCAGTTCAAATCTGTACGGCACCATATATTTT	CASSSNLYGTIYF
TRBV6-1	TRBJ1-4	.	.	TGTGCCAGCAGTGATGGCATCGCAACTAATGAAAAACTGTTTTTT	CASSDGIATNEKLFF
TRBV4-2	TRBJ1-2	few	.	TGTGCCAGCAGCCAAACAAGGGGGACAACCGGGAAGTATGGCTACACCTTC	CASSQTRGTTGKYGYTF
TRBV6-1	TRBJ2-7	.	TRBD2	TGTGCCGGTGCAGGGAGGGCCACCTACGAGCAGTACTTC	CAGAGRATYEQYF
TRBV11-2	TRBJ1-1	.	.	TGTGCCAGCAGCTTAGGTGAGGGGGTAGCTTTCTTT	CASSLGEGVAFF
TRBV6-6	TRBJ1-5	.	TRBD1	TGTGCCAGCAGTTACTCGCCGGGACAGGGGGCTCAGCCCCAGCATTTT	CASSYSPGQGAQPQHF
TRBV30	TRBJ2-1	.	TRBD2	TGTGCCTGGACCTCCGGAGTAGCGGGATACAATGAGCAGTTCTTC	CAWTSGVAGYNEQFF
TRBV7-6	TRBJ1-1	.	TRBD1	TGTGCCAGCAGCCCCGGGACAGGGGGCAGGTGGTACACTGAAGCTTTCTTT	CASSPGTGGRWYTEAFF
TRBV29-1	TRBJ2-3	.	.	TGCAGCGTTGAAATTGGGGGAGGCGATACGCAGTATTTT	CSVEIGGGDTQYF
TRBV6-5	TRBJ1-4	.	.	TGTGCCAGCAGTTACTCGAGGGAAGGCGGTCTACTGTTTTTT	CASSYSREGGLLFF
TRBV5-4	TRBJ1-1	.	.	TGTGCCAGCAGCTTGACAGGAAACATTAACACTGAAGCTTTCTTT	CASSLTGNINTEAFF
TRBV19	TRBJ2-5	few	TRBD2	TGTGCCAGTAGTCGGTCGCCTAGCGGGGACCAAGAGACCCAGTACTTC	CASSRSPSGDQETQYF
TRBV5-1	TRBJ2-7	.	.	TGCGCCAGCAGCCTAGGAGAGGCCGAGCAGTACTTC	CASSLGEAEQYF
TRBV7-3	TRBJ2-1	.	.	TGTGCCAGCAGCTCAAGGGGCCAAGGCTCCTACAATGAGCAGTTCTTC	CASSSRGQGSYNEQFF
TRBV11-1	TRBJ2-1	few	TRBD2	TGTGCCAGCAGCGCAGGGCTAGCGGGAGGCCTTAGTGAGCAGTTCTTC	CASSAGLAGGLSEQFF
TRBV19	TRBJ1-1	.	.	TGTGCCAGTAGTATCACGGAAGAGGACACTGAAGCTTTCTTT	CASSITEEDTEAFF
TRBV6-1	TRBJ2-2	.	.	TGTGCCAGCAGCCAAAACGGGGCCGGGGAGCTGTTTTTT	CASSQNGAGELFF
TRBV6-1	TRBJ1-1	.	TRBD1	TGTGCCAGCAGGTGGACAGGGGGAAACACTGAAGCTTTCTTT	CASRWTGGNTEAFF
TRBV29-1	TRBJ2-2	.	TRBD1	TGCAGCGTTGGGGGACAGGGTGGGATCGGGGAGCTGTTTTTT	CSVGGQGGIGELFF
TRBV5-1	TRBJ1-1	.	TRBD1	TGCGCCAGCAGCTTGGTGGGGGGACAGGGCGAGAACACTGAAGCTTTCTTT	CASSLVGGQGENTEAFF
TRBV25-1	TRBJ1-2	once	.	TGTGCCAGCAGTGAAAACTCCGGAGGGTGGGGCTACACCTTC	CASSENSGGWGYTF
TRBV19	TRBJ1-1	.	.	TGTGCCAGTAGTATAGACAGGGGCTCAACTGAAGCTTTCTTT	CASSIDRGSTEAFF
TRBV7-6	TRBJ2-4	once	.	TGTGCCAGCAGCCACGGAAGGGGAAACATTCAGTACTTC	CASSHGRGNIQYF
TRBV18	TRBJ2-3	few	.	TGTGCCAGCTCACCACCGTCTGGCACAGATACGCAGTATTTT	CASSPPSGTDTQYF
TRBV7-9	TRBJ2-3	.	TRBD1	TGTGCCAGCAGCTTAGGTCCTCCCAAGACAGGGAGTGATACGCAGTATTTT	CASSLGPPKTGSDTQYF
TRBV9	TRBJ2-7	.	.	TGTGCCAGCAGCGTAGAACAGGGACGTTCCGTGGAGCAGTACTTC	CASSVEQGRSVEQYF
TRBV14	TRBJ1-2	.	.	TGTGCCAGCAGCCAAGATTTGAGGTTTAGTCGAGGCGGGAACTATGGCTACACCTTC	CASSQDLRFSRGGNYGYTF
TRBV5-4	TRBJ2-7	.	.	TGTGCCAGCAGCTCCGTTTATACAGGGTCCCTCTCCTACGAGCAGTACTTC	CASSSVYTGSLSYEQYF
TRBV15	TRBJ2-2	.	TRBD2	TGTGCCACCAGCAGAGATCGACAGCGGGAGGGGCACACCGGGGAGCTGTTTTTT	CATSRDRQREGHTGELFF
TRBV6-5	TRBJ1-5	.	.	TGTGCCAGCAGTTCAACAAACATCAATCAGCCCCAGCATTTT	CASSSTNINQPQHF
TRBV30	TRBJ1-1	.	.	TGTGCCTGGAGTAGATCGGGGGCTGAAGCTTTCTTT	CAWSRSGAEAFF
TRBV5-6	TRBJ2-7	.	.	TGTGCCAGCAGCTTGCCCCCCCTAATTACAGGGTACGAGCAGTACTTC	CASSLPPLITGYEQYF
TRBV19	TRBJ2-7	.	TRBD2	TGTGCCAGTAGTTTGACTAGCGGGAGTACTCCCTACGAGCAGTACTTC	CASSLTSGSTPYEQYF
TRBV29-1	TRBJ2-2	.	TRBD2	TGCAGCGTTGAACCTCTTCGTACTAGCGTGAACACCGGGGAGCTGTTTTTT	CSVEPLRTSVNTGELFF
TRBV18	TRBJ1-2	.	TRBD1	TGTGCCAGCTCTCCGCTCGACAGGGGCGGCTATGGCTACACCTTC	CASSPLDRGGYGYTF